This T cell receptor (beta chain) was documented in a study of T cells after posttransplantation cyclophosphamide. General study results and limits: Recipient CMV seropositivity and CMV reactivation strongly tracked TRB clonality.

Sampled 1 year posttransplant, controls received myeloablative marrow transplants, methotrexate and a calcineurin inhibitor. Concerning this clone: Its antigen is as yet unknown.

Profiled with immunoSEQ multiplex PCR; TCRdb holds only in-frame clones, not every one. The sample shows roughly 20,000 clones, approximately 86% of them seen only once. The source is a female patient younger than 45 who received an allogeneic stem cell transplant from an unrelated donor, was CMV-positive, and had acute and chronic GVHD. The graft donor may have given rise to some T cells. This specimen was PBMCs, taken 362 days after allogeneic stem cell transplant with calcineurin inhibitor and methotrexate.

For the CDR3, the DNA is TGTGCCAGCTCACCCTCGGGGGGGCCCCTGAATGCTTTCTTT. Protein product: CASSPSGGPLNAFF. The rearrangement uses TRBV18 and TRBJ1-1, with D perhaps TRBD1 (6 bases). V was pared by 3 bases and J by 11 bases, with 19 bases between. Germline-derived CDR1 and CDR2 are KGHSH and LQKENI. The CDR3 is 14 amino acids.